These 20 T cell receptor beta chains came from one sample sequenced in a study of blood T cell repertoires in COVID-19. TCRdb's copy holds only in-frame clones and misses some; the assay was immunoSEQ multiplex PCR. The sample has about 21,000 clones; around nine tenths are singletons. What was sequenced was peripheral blood. These receptors all come from a human donor with active COVID-19. The donor label of this sample is uncertain.

The chain carries TRBV7-6 and TRBJ2-7; TRBD2 aligns across 11 bases. From germline, CDR1 is SGHVS and CDR2 FNYEAQ. Trimming took 2 bases from V and 3 from J; bases not matched to a gene: 15. CDR3 length: 19 residues. The CDR3 here is CASSLNPDPLAGVLYEQYF. As DNA, the CDR3 is TGTGCCAGCAGCTTAAATCCCGACCCACTAGCGGGAGTTCTCTACGAGCAGTACTTC.

The gene calls are TRBV18 and TRBJ2-3; TRBD2 matches at 7 bases. Germline-derived CDR1 and CDR2 are KGHSH and LQKENI. CDR3 length equals 14 residues. With V trimmed by 3 bases and J by 2 bases, 2 bases remained unmatched. The CDR3 DNA reads as TGTGCCAGCTCACCTACTAGCGCCACAGATACGCAGTATTTT. It codes for CASSPTSATDTQYF.

The chain is built from TRBV18 and TRBJ1-4, with 9 bases matching TRBD1. Germline CDR1 and CDR2: KGHSH and LQKENI. The junction had 2 bases not matched to a gene; V was cut back by 4 bases and J by 8 bases. CDR3 length: 13 amino acids. The CDR3 bases are TGTGCCAGCTCACTCGGGACAGGGGAAAAACTGTTTTTT. This sequence encodes CASSLGTGEKLFF.

The chain recombines TRBV12-3 or TRBV12-4 with TRBJ1-1; D call uncertain. V lost 6 bases, J lost 7 bases, and 15 bases lay in between. This CDR3 region has 13 residues. This chain's CDR3 is CASSIQSGFEAFF. CDR3 bases: TGTGCCAGCAGCATACAGAGTGGATTTGAAGCTTTCTTT.

The chain is built from TRBV12-3 or TRBV12-4 and TRBJ1-5; the D gene is possibly TRBD1 (5 bases). V lost 2 bases to trimming and J lost 11 bases, with 10 bases between them. There are 12 residues in the CDR3. The CDR3 bases are TGTGCCAGCAGTTTATTTTGGGGGGCCCAGCATTTT. As protein: CASSLFWGAQHF.

V gene TRBV27 combines with J gene TRBJ2-7; D remains ambiguous. Trimming took 3 bases from V and 7 from J, leaving 13 bases between them. The CDR3 sequence is 13 residues long. Germline V gene data show CDR1 as MNHEY and CDR2 as SMNVEV (reference sequence). This CDR3 is CASSFTAAGEQYF. The CDR3 nucleotides read TGTGCCAGCAGTTTTACGGCGGCTGGGGAGCAGTACTTC.

This chain connects TRBV5-6 to TRBJ2-7; tentative D call: TRBD1 (5 bases). The CDR3 spans 12 residues. The V gene lost 2 bases and the J gene lost 3 bases, with 6 bases spanning the gap. Germline CDR1 and CDR2: SGHDT and YYEEEE. CDR3 amino acids: CASSLTGYEQYF. DNA for the CDR3: TGTGCCAGCAGCTTAACAGGCTACGAGCAGTACTTC.

For the CDR3, the DNA is TGTGCCACCAGCAGAGAGCGATCTAGTACCGGAGAGACCCAGTACTTC. This translates into CATSRERSSTGETQYF. J is TRBJ2-5 and V is TRBV15; D is undetermined. The CDR3 runs 16 residues. Germline V gene lookup returns CDR1 LNHNV and CDR2 YYDKDF (reference sequence). The V end lost 0 bases, the J end lost 4 bases, and 15 bases lay between the germline ends.

This chain joins TRBV6-5 and TRBJ2-3; 11 positions match TRBD2. The CDR3 spans 15 residues. The trim removed 6 bases at V and 3 bases at J, leaving 5 bases unmatched. Germline-derived CDR1 and CDR2 are MNHEY and SVGAGI. The CDR3 spells CASRLAGVVTDTQYF. CDR3 nucleotide sequence: TGTGCCAGCAGACTAGCGGGAGTCGTGACAGATACGCAGTATTTT.

The genes are TRBV7-2 and TRBJ1-1; D is possibly TRBD1 (6 bases). Germline CDR1 reads SGHTA; CDR2 reads FQGNSA. With 0 bases removed from V and 4 bases from J, the gap between germline ends came to 12 bases. This CDR3 has 15 amino acids. The chain's CDR3 is CASSLAQGWGTEAFF. The CDR3 DNA follows: TGTGCCAGCAGCTTAGCCCAGGGGTGGGGCACTGAAGCTTTCTTT.

Regarding this clone: At one of its ends the junction is not consistent with the germline gene, which may arise from a read error. This rearrangement joins TRBV7-7 to TRBJ2-3; TRBD2 matches 9 bases. This CDR3 has 15 amino acids. CDR1 SSHAT and CDR2 FNYEAQ come from the germline V gene (reference sequence). The CDR3 spells CASSPRTSGTDTQYF. DNA of the CDR3: TGTGCTAGCAGCCCGAGGACTAGCGGCACAGATACGCAGTATTTT.

The genes are TRBV6-6 and TRBJ2-3; D might be TRBD1 (6 bases). This CDR3 spans 16 amino acids. V was trimmed by 6 bases and J by 2 bases, leaving 18 bases between them. Germline V lookup: CDR1 MNHNY, CDR2 SVGAGI (reference sequence). CDR3 in DNA: TGTGCCAGCAGGCCCACAGGGCCCCTTACCACAGATACGCAGTATTTT. Translating it yields CASRPTGPLTTDTQYF.

This clone was recorded only once. Sequence at one end of the junction differs from germline and may be a read error. The chain is built from TRBV5-4 and TRBJ1-2, with TRBD1 identical over 7 bases. Germline values: CDR1 SGHNT, CDR2 YYREEE (reference sequence). The CDR3 is 13 residues long. The CDR3, as DNA: TGTGCCAGCAGCTCCCAGGGGGAGTATGGCCACACCTTC. It yields the protein CASSSQGEYGHTF.

This clone was found a few times. The rearrangement joins TRBV28 to TRBJ1-3, with a tentative D call TRBD1 (5 bases). V was clipped by 3 bases and J by 3 bases, with 12 bases between them. The CDR3 length is 15 residues. From germline, CDR1 is MDHEN and CDR2 SYDVKM. Here the CDR3 reads CASSFRSGIGNTIYF. In nucleotides, the CDR3 is TGTGCCAGCAGTTTTAGGTCAGGGATTGGAAACACCATATATTTT.

This sequence joins TRBV5-1 and TRBJ1-3; D gene ambiguous. The V gene lost 4 bases and the J gene lost 0 bases, with 11 bases spanning the gap. The CDR3 consists of 15 residues. Germline lookup yields CDR1 SGHRS and CDR2 YFSETQ. CDR3 sequence: CASSEQGSSGNTIYF. The CDR3 DNA sequence: TGCGCCAGCAGCGAACAAGGGAGCTCTGGAAACACCATATATTTT.

V gene TRBV30 combines with J gene TRBJ2-5, with D hard to call. This CDR3 contains 13 residues. Trimming removed 1 base from V and 5 bases from J, with 11 bases in between. Germline V lookup: CDR1 GTSNPN, CDR2 SVGIG (reference sequence). CDR3 in amino acids: CAWSAGPGETQYF. The DNA of the CDR3 is TGTGCCTGGAGTGCGGGTCCCGGGGAGACCCAGTACTTC.

This chain connects TRBV29-1 to TRBJ1-1; D is undetermined. Germline values: CDR1 SQVTM, CDR2 ANQGSEA. The CDR3 loop spans 13 amino acids. V lost 4 bases and J lost 7, with 16 bases in between. This chain's CDR3 is CSVGQRNELEAFF. Written as DNA, the CDR3 is TGCAGCGTTGGCCAGCGGAACGAGCTTGAAGCTTTCTTT.

The genes are TRBV11-2 and TRBJ2-5; a possible D gene is TRBD2 (6 bases). The V end was cut by 1 base, the J end by 5 bases, with 11 bases between. Germline V CDR1 and CDR2: SGHAT, FQNNGV. This CDR3 spans 14 amino acids. The CDR3 here is CASSLGGGRETQYF. In DNA form, the CDR3 reads TGTGCCAGCAGCTTAGGCGGAGGGCGCGAGACCCAGTACTTC.

The V call is TRBV6-6, the J call TRBJ2-7; 7 nucleotides align to TRBD2. This CDR3 has 15 residues. From germline, CDR1 is MNHNY and CDR2 SVGAGI (reference sequence). The V and J ends lost 1 base and 0 bases, in that order; junction bases with no gene match: 3. This CDR3 is CASSYLGGSSYEQYF. The CDR3 nucleotides read TGTGCCAGCAGTTACTTGGGGGGGAGCTCCTACGAGCAGTACTTC.

This chain joins TRBV29-1 and TRBJ2-2; 14 bases agree with TRBD2. The CDR3 totals 15 residues. The J segment lost 7 bases and the V segment lost 6 bases, leaving 7 bases of the junction unmatched. The V gene's germline CDR1 is SQVTM and CDR2 ANQGSEA. The CDR3, as DNA: TGCAGCGTCGCCGGGACTAGCGGGAGATTCGGGGAGCTGTTTTTT. Translating it yields CSVAGTSGRFGELFF.